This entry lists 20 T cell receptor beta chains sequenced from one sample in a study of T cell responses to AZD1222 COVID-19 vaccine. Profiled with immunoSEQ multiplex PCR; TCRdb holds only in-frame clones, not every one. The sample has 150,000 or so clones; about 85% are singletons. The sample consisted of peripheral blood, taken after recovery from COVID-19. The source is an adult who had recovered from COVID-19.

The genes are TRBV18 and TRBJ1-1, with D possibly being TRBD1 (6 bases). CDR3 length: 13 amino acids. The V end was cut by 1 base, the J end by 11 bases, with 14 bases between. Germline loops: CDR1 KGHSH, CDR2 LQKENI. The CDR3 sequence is CASSPQTPGAAFF. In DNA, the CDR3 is TGTGCCAGCTCACCACAGACGCCGGGGGCGGCTTTCTTT.

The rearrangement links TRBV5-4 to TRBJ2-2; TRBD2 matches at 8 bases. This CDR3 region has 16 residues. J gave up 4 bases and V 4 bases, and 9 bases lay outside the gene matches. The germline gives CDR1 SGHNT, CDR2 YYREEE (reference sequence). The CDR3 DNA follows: TGTGCCAGCAGCGGTGGACTAGCCGGGGGCACCGGGGAGCTGTTTTTT. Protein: CASSGGLAGGTGELFF.

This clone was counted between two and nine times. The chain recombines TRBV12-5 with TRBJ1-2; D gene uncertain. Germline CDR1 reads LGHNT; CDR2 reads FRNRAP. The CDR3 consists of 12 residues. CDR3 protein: CRAPTFNAGYTF. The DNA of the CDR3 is TGTAGGGCACCGACTTTTAATGCTGGCTACACCTTC.

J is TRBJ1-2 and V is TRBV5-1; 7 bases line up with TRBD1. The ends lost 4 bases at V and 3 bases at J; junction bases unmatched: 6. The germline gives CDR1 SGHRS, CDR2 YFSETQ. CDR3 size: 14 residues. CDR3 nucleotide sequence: TGCGCCAGCAGCATACAGGGGCAGGACTATGGCTACACCTTC. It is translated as CASSIQGQDYGYTF. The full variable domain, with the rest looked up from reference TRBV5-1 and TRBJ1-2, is KAGVTQTPRYLIKTRGQQVTLSCSPISGHRSVSWYQQTPGQGLQFLFEYFSETQRNKGNFPGRFSGRQFSNSRSEMNVSTLELGDSALYLCASSIQGQDYGYTFGSGTRLTVV.

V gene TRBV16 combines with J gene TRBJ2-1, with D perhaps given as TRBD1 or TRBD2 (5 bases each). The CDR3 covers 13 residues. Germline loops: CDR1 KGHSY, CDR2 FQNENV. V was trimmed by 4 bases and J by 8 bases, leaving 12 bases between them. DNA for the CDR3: TGTGCCAGCAGCCTGTCGAGGGGTGATGAGCAGTTCTTC. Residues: CASSLSRGDEQFF.

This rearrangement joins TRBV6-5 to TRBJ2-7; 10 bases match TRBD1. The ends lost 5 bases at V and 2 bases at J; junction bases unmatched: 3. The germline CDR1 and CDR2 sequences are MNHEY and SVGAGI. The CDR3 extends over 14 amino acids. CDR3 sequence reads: CASSPGQGAYEQYF. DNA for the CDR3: TGTGCCAGCAGTCCTGGACAGGGGGCCTACGAGCAGTACTTC.

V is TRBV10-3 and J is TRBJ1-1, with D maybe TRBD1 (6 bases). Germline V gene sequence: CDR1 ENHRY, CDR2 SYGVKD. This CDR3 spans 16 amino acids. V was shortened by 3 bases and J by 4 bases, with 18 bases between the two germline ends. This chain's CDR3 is CAISDESYRGPTEAFF. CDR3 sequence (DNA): TGTGCCATCAGTGACGAGTCGTATCGGGGGCCCACTGAAGCTTTCTTT.

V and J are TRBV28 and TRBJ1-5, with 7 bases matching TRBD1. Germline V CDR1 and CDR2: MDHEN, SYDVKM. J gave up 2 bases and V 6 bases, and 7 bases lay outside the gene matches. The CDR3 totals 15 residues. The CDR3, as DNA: TGTGCCAGCAGCAGAGACAGGGAGGGCAATCAGCCCCAGCATTTT. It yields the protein CASSRDREGNQPQHF.

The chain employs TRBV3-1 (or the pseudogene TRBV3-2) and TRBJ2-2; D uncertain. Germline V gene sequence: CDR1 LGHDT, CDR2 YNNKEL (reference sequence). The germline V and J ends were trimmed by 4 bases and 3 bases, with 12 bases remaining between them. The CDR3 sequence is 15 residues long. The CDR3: CASSRGHTYTGELFF. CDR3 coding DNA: TGTGCCAGCAGCCGCGGTCATACGTACACCGGGGAGCTGTTTTTT.

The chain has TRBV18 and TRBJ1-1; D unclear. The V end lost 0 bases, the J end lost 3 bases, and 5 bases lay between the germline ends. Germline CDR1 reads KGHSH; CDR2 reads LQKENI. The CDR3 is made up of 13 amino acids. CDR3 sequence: CASSPPPDTEAFF. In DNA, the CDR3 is TGTGCCAGCTCACCACCGCCTGACACTGAAGCTTTCTTT.

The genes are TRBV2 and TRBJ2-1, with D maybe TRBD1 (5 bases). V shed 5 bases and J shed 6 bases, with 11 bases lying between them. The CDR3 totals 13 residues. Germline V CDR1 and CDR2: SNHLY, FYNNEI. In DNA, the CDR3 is TGTGCCAGCAGTCCTTTAGACAGCAATGAGCAGTTCTTC. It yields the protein CASSPLDSNEQFF.

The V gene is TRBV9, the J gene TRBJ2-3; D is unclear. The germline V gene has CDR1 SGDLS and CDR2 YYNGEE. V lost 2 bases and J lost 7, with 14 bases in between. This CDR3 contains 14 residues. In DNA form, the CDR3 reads TGTGCCAGCAGCGTTTCGTCCCCTCGGAATACGCAGTATTTT. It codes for CASSVSSPRNTQYF. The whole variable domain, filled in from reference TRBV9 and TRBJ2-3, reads DSGVTQTPKHLITATGQRVTLRCSPRSGDLSVYWYQQSLDQGLQFLIQYYNGEERAKGNILERFSAQQFPDLHSELNLSSLELGDSALYFCASSVSSPRNTQYFGPGTRLTVL.

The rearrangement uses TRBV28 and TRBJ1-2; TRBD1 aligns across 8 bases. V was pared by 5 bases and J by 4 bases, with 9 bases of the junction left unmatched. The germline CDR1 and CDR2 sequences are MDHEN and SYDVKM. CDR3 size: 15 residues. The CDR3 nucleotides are TGTGCCAGCAGTCTTCGGGACAGGCCTGCCTATGGCTACACCTTC. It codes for CASSLRDRPAYGYTF.

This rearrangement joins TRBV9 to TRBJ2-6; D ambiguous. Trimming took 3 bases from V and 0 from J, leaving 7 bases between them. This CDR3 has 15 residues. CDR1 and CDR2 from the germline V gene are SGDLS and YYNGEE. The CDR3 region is CASSGPGSGANVLTF. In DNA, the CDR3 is TGTGCCAGCAGCGGTCCCGGCTCTGGGGCCAACGTCCTGACTTTC.

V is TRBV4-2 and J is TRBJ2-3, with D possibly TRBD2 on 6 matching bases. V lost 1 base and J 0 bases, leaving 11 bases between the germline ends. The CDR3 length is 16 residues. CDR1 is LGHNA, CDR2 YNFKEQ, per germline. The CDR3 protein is CASSQAPGVSTDTQYF. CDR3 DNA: TGTGCCAGCAGCCAAGCACCGGGGGTTAGCACAGATACGCAGTATTTT.

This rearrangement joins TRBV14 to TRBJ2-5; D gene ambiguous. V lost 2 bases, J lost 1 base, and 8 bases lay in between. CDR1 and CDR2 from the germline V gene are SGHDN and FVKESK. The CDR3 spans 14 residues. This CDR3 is CASSQRSLQETQYF. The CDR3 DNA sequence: TGTGCCAGCAGCCAACGGAGTCTCCAAGAGACCCAGTACTTC.

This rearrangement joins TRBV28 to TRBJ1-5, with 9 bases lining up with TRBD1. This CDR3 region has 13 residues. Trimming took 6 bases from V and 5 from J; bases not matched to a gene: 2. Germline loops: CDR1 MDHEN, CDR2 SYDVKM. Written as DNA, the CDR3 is TGTGCCAGCAGCACAGGGGGCGATCAGCCCCAGCATTTT. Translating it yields CASSTGGDQPQHF.

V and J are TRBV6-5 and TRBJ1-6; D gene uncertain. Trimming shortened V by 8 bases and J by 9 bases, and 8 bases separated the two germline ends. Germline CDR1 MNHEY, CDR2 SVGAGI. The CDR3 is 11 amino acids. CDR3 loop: CASGLLSPLHF. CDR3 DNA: TGTGCCAGCGGGTTACTTTCACCCCTCCACTTT.

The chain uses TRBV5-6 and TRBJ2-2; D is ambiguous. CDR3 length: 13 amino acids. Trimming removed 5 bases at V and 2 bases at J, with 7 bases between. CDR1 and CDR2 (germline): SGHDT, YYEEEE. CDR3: CASSSYNTGELFF. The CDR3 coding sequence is TGTGCCAGCAGTTCTTATAACACCGGGGAGCTGTTTTTT. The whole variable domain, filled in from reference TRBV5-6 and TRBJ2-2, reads DAGVTQSPTHLIKTRGQQVTLRCSPKSGHDTVSWYQQALGQGPQFIFQYYEEEERQRGNFPDRFSGHQFPNYSSELNVNALLLGDSALYLCASSSYNTGELFFGEGSRLTVL.

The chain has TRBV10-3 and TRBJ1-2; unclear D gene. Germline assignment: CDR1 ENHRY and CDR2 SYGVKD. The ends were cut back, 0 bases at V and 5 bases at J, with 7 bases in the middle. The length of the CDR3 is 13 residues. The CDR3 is CAISESVGYGYTF. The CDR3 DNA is TGTGCCATCAGTGAGTCCGTGGGGTATGGCTACACCTTC.